The sequence of this TCR beta chain was determined in a study of blood T cell repertoires in COVID-19 (TCRdb year 2020). Regarding the study in general: Collaborator samples came from the United States, Italy and Spain and covered acute and convalescent phases of COVID-19. The prospective study material was composed of cDNA or gDNA derived from T cells, B-cell-depleted T cells, or PBMCs. Subjects who had been exposed to COVID-19, were actively infected with it, or had recovered from it provided the deeply sampled blood TCRbeta repertoires that made up the dataset. The repertoires were released in a freely available public database meant as a resource for research on the immune response to SARS-CoV-2. Samples were obtained from the ongoing ImmuneRACE study (first 160 participants) and from some 1,200 subjects provided by 6 global collaborators. Nearly every sample came with metadata listing a de-identified subject ID, COVID-19 status, age in years and sex. HLA class I and class II types, where available, came from metadata supplied by the sample provider rather than from assay-based typing. Broad study findings and their caveats: The amount of clinical and demographic metadata varied by source and participant and was provided uncurated.

TCRbeta CDR3 regions were amplified from genomic DNA by means of the immunoSEQ Assay, a bias-controlled multiplex PCR. In the original analysis: The number of nucleated cells in each sample was estimated from the amplification of reference gene primers within the assay. Sequence reads were collapsed and filtered to measure the absolute abundance of every unique TCRbeta CDR3 rearrangement. For each sample, productive Simpson clonality was calculated as the square root of Simpson's diversity index across productive rearrangements. TCRdb carries this immuneACCESS record with in-frame sequences only. Its versions omit some clonotypes, under half of them owing to an unresolved V gene in the studies checked, with the rest unexplained. From that table come the V and J calls and clone size; the DNA was used to work out D and trimming. This sample is represented by over 150,000 clones; 65% to 85% of them were singletons. The ten largest clones add up to around 7% of the sample.

As to this clone: The clone's antigen remains unknown. Per-base quality was not reported, and no clone a single base away is much larger than it.

The CDR3 runs 15 amino acids, cysteine and phenylalanine included. Only the CDR3 region is kept as DNA, spanning 45 bases read in frame from base 1. From V the trimming removes 5 bases and from J it removes 2 bases, while the gene matches leave 6 bases of the junction unaccounted for. As encoded in the germline V gene, CDR1 is SGHTA while CDR2 is FQGNSA. Participants in the prospective study were enrolled through a virtual design, were aged roughly 18 to 95 years, and lived in 24 United States geographic areas. In the prospective study, participants were assigned to cohorts based on the clinical history participants reported in a screening survey and a study questionnaire. ImmuneRACE Cohort 3 recovered participants were defined by two consecutive negative NP/OP PCR tests, healthcare professional clearance, or symptom resolution. Each participant in the prospective study had whole blood, serum and a nasopharyngeal or oropharyngeal swab collected by mobile phlebotomists. Over a roughly 2-month period, participants in the prospective study had the option of providing additional blood draws and questionnaires. Before DNA extraction, prospective study blood samples were shipped either frozen or at room temperature.

The rearranged chain carries TRBV7-2 and TRBJ2-7; 10 middle bases align to TRBD2. The sample consisted of PBMCs or T cells enriched from blood (not recorded which). This TCR derives from a man aged 35 to 55 who had recovered from COVID-19. The sequenced DNA is TGTGCCAGCAGCATACAAGCGGGGGGGGCCTACGAGCAGTACTTC. Its coded protein is CASSIQAGGAYEQYF.